Shown below are 15 T cell receptor beta chains from a single sample sequenced in a study of blood T cell repertoires in COVID-19. Clones were read by immunoSEQ multiplex PCR, and TCRdb kept only the in-frame ones, dropping some. The data hold 250,000 or so clones, with around 90% observed a single time. The sample was peripheral blood. The source is a man under 40 with COVID-19, enrolled during active disease.

J is TRBJ2-1 and V is TRBV9; possibly TRBD2 for D (7 bases). Trimming stripped 4 bases from V and 8 bases from J, with 16 bases between. Germline CDR1 reads SGDLS; CDR2 reads YYNGEE. The CDR3 sequence is 14 residues long. CDR3 nucleotides: TGTGCCAGCAGCCCCTGGGGGGGCAGGGATGAGCAGTTCTTC. Amino acid sequence: CASSPWGGRDEQFF. Full variable domain (outside the CDR3, taken from reference TRBV9 and TRBJ2-1): DSGVTQTPKHLITATGQRVTLRCSPRSGDLSVYWYQQSLDQGLQFLIQYYNGEERAKGNILERFSAQQFPDLHSELNLSSLELGDSALYFCASSPWGGRDEQFFGPGTRLTVL.

The V gene is TRBV5-4, the J gene TRBJ2-3, with TRBD2 matching 14 bases. After removal of 4 bases from V and 8 bases from J, the junction contained 6 bases not matched to a gene. Germline lookup yields CDR1 SGHNT and CDR2 YYREEE (reference sequence). This CDR3 comprises 15 residues. The CDR3 protein is CASSMTSGGAGTQYF. The DNA for the CDR3 is TGTGCCAGCAGCATGACTAGCGGGGGGGCCGGTACGCAGTATTTT. The entire variable domain, with the rest obtained from reference TRBV5-4 and TRBJ2-3, is as follows: ETGVTQSPTHLIKTRGQQVTLRCSSQSGHNTVSWYQQALGQGPQFIFQYYREEENGRGNFPPRFSGLQFPNYSSELNVNALELDDSALYLCASSMTSGGAGTQYFGPGTRLTVL.

This chain connects TRBV2 to TRBJ2-3; tentatively, D is TRBD2 (5 bases). CDR1 SNHLY and CDR2 FYNNEI come from the germline V gene. Trimming took 10 bases from V and 0 from J, leaving 14 bases between them. The CDR3 spans 14 residues. DNA for the CDR3: TGTGCCACACGGGGAGCGGTGAGCACAGATACGCAGTATTTT. Its protein product is CATRGAVSTDTQYF.

The CDR3 bases are TGTGCCAGCAGTAAACAGGGGACCGGGGAGCTGTTTTTT. Protein sequence: CASSKQGTGELFF. V usage is TRBV7-3 and J usage is TRBJ2-2; 7 bases match TRBD1. Germline V gene sequence: CDR1 SGHTA, CDR2 FQGTGA. The V gene end was trimmed by 6 bases and the J gene end by 5 bases; junction bases not matched to a gene: 3. The CDR3 totals 13 residues.

The rearrangement joins TRBV2 to TRBJ1-2; 7 bases align to TRBD1. V lost 9 bases to trimming and J lost 6 bases; unmatched junction nucleotides: 4. The CDR3 consists of 11 residues. Germline loops: CDR1 SNHLY, CDR2 FYNNEI. The DNA for the CDR3 is TGTGCCAGAGGGACAGACCATGGCTACACCTTC. Encoded protein: CARGTDHGYTF.

CDR3 coding DNA: TGTGCCAGCAGTGAACCTAGCGGGAAAACCCAGTTCTTC. Translated: CASSEPSGKTQFF. The chain recombines TRBV2 with TRBJ2-1; TRBD2 matches at 9 bases. Germline V gene sequence: CDR1 SNHLY, CDR2 FYNNEI. The CDR3 is 13 amino acids. V was pared by 2 bases and J by 13 bases, with 6 bases of the junction left unmatched.

This clone was seen a single time. This chain links TRBV6-5 with TRBJ1-1; 7 bases align to TRBD1. The V gene end was trimmed by 4 bases and the J gene end by 1 base; junction bases not matched to a gene: 3. CDR1 is MNHEY, CDR2 SVGAGI, per germline. The CDR3 covers 14 residues. CDR3 sequence (DNA): TGTGCCAGCAGTTGGAAGGGGGCGAACACTGAAGCTTTCTTT. The encoded protein is CASSWKGANTEAFF.

The chain carries TRBV5-5 and TRBJ1-6; a weak D match, TRBD1 (5 bases). Trimming left V 4 bases short and J 14 bases short, with 22 bases between. Germline CDR1 and CDR2: SGHKS and YYEKEE (reference sequence). The CDR3 consists of 15 residues. The CDR3 sequence is CASSPELGGTRALHF. CDR3 nucleotides: TGTGCCAGCAGCCCGGAGTTGGGGGGAACCCGGGCCCTCCACTTT. Variable domain in full (rest from reference TRBV5-5 and TRBJ1-6): DAGVTQSPTHLIKTRGQQVTLRCSPISGHKSVSWYQQVLGQGPQFIFQYYEKEERGRGNFPDRFSARQFPNYSSELNVNALLLGDSALYLCASSPELGGTRALHFGNGTRLTVT.

The V gene is TRBV11-2, the J gene TRBJ2-7; D not certain. CDR3 length equals 16 residues. V shed 4 bases and J shed 2 bases, with 18 bases lying between them. In germline, CDR1 is SGHAT, CDR2 FQNNGV. In nucleotides, the CDR3 is TGTGCCAGCAGCTCACAAGATGGCGGTATACCCTACGAGCAGTACTTC. This gives the protein CASSSQDGGIPYEQYF.

The chain has TRBV5-4 and TRBJ1-1; TRBD1 is a possible D gene (6 bases). CDR3 length: 16 amino acids. Germline V gene data show CDR1 as SGHNT and CDR2 as YYREEE (reference sequence). V lost 2 bases and J 4 bases, leaving 18 bases between the germline ends. The CDR3 reads CASSFSRFGGGTEAFF. CDR3 bases: TGTGCCAGCAGCTTTTCCCGATTTGGGGGCGGCACTGAAGCTTTCTTT.

The chain has TRBV3-1 (or the pseudogene TRBV3-2) and TRBJ2-3; 7 bases align to TRBD2. Germline loops: CDR1 LGHDT, CDR2 YNNKEL (reference sequence). The CDR3 extends over 13 amino acids. With V trimmed by 1 base and J by 9 bases, 4 bases remained unmatched. The CDR3 loop reads CASSQARGGTQYF. CDR3 DNA: TGTGCCAGCAGCCAAGCCCGGGGAGGGACGCAGTATTTT.

The rearrangement joins TRBV7-2 to TRBJ2-7; a possible D gene is TRBD2 (5 bases). The V gene's germline CDR1 is SGHTA and CDR2 FQGNSA. With 8 bases removed from V and 1 base from J, the gap between germline ends came to 12 bases. The CDR3 spans 13 residues. The CDR3 DNA follows: TGTGCCAGCGCTCTGACGGGGTCCTACGAGCAGTACTTC. Translation: CASALTGSYEQYF.

The chain carries TRBV9 and TRBJ2-1; perhaps TRBD2 as D (6 bases). This CDR3 comprises 16 residues. Germline-derived CDR1 and CDR2 are SGDLS and YYNGEE. Trimming took 1 base from V and 2 from J, leaving 13 bases between them. CDR3 amino acids: CASSVNRGIAYNEQFF. DNA of the CDR3: TGTGCCAGCAGCGTAAACCGGGGGATCGCCTACAATGAGCAGTTCTTC.

The rearrangement joins TRBV11-1 to TRBJ2-7; 7 bases agree with TRBD1. Germline-derived CDR1 and CDR2 are SGHAT and FQDESV (reference sequence). The CDR3 extends over 14 amino acids. Germline trimming cut 3 bases from V and 4 bases from J; bases unmatched to any gene: 6. The CDR3 sequence is CASSFRDRLYEQYF. The CDR3 DNA reads as TGTGCCAGCAGCTTCCGGGACAGACTATACGAGCAGTACTTC.

This chain connects TRBV18 to TRBJ1-1; 7 bases match TRBD1. CDR3 size: 13 residues. In germline, CDR1 is KGHSH, CDR2 LQKENI. V dropped 0 bases and J dropped 8; count of bases not matched to a gene: 3. In nucleotides, the CDR3 is TGTGCCAGCTCACCACCACAGGGGATAGAAGCTTTCTTT. It specifies CASSPPQGIEAFF.